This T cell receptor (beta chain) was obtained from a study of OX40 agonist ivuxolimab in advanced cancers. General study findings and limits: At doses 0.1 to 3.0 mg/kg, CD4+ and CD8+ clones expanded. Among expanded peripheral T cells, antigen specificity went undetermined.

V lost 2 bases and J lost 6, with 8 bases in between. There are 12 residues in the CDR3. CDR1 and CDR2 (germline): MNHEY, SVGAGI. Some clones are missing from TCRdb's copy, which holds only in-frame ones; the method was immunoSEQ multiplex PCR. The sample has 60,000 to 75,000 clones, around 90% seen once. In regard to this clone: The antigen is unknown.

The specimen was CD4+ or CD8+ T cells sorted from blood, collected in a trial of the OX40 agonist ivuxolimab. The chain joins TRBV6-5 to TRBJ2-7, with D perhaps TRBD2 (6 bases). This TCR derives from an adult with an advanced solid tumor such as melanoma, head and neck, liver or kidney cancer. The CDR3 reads CASSYVGGEQYF. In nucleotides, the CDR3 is TGTGCCAGCAGTTACGTCGGGGGCGAGCAGTACTTC.